The clone carrying this TCR beta chain appeared a single time. Its target is unknown. This sample was included in a study of cytomegalovirus exposure and HLA in healthy donors. Study results and caveats: While the bulk of TCR sequences proved rare, some public TCRs turned up in many donors. Roughly even sequencing depth across donors was the assumption behind the presence/absence analyses. The authors later linked a missense DCLRE1C variant to TCR beta V- and J-gene trimming.

Trimming cost V 3 bases and J 1 base; bases outside gene matches: 4. The CDR3 has 15 residues. The germline V gene has CDR1 MDHEN and CDR2 SYDVKM. PCR involved 60 Vbeta and 13 Jbeta primers. The data were produced by immunoSEQ multiplex PCR, yet TCRdb's version contains in-frame clones alone and is incomplete. This table holds 150,000 to 200,000 clones, 75% to 90% found once. Specimen: PBMCs. The chain links TRBV28 to TRBJ1-1, with 8 bases lining up with TRBD1. This clonotype originated in a woman aged 18 to 35 in good health and CMV-seronegative. The CDR3 loop is CASSFLQGGNTEAFF. The CDR3, as DNA: TGTGCCAGCAGTTTCTTACAGGGGGGGAACACTGAAGCTTTCTTT.